This TCR beta chain was obtained from a study of liver allograft versus peripheral blood T cells. Study at large: Repertoires of T cell receptors in transplanted livers were compared with recipients' peripheral blood repertoires.

The study, taken as a whole, reports: Inside liver allografts, T cell receptor repertoires reportedly diverged from the repertoires found in peripheral blood.

In germline, CDR1 is SQVTM, CDR2 ANQGSEA. V was clipped by 7 bases and J by 5 bases; unmatched bases: 13. The CDR3 is 14 residues long. TCRdb itself ran the reads through MiXCR, one entry per CDR3 protein. The sample contains thousands of distinct CDR3 sequences, roughly 17% of which appear only once. This clonotype was seen more than once but under ten times. Its antigen is undetermined. The J gene is TRBJ2-5, the V gene TRBV29-1, with 7 nucleotides matching TRBD2. The TCR was taken from a human patient who had a liver transplant. Some T cells may be supplied by the graft donor. DNA for the CDR3: TGCAGCGGCCAGAGCGGGGAGGGTTTGGAGACCCAGTACTTC. Translation gives CSGQSGEGLETQYF.